This TCR beta chain was identified in a study of control samples from healthy donors and cancer patients (dated by TCRdb to between 2020 and 2021). Including the terminal cysteine and phenylalanine, the CDR3 comprises 16 residues. The retained sequence is limited to the CDR3, 48 bases, with the frame set at the first base. For CDR1 and CDR2, the germline V gene lists ENHRY and SYGVKD. Relative to germline, V is missing 5 bases and J is missing 5 bases, with 10 bases of the junction outside any gene match. About this clone itself: It has no known antigen specificity. Per-base quality was not reported, and no clone a single base away is much larger than it.

Library preparation employed the immunoSEQ multiplex PCR assay. Held by TCRdb, this immuneACCESS table contains in-frame sequences only and omits some clones. Under half of the omission traces to an unresolved V gene where checked; the cause of the rest is unknown. The sample contains roughly 81,000 clones, around 80% of them found a single time. 9.5% to 13% of the sample lies in the top ten. The sequencing input was PBMCs. This receptor was identified in a man aged 55 to 69 with head and neck cancer. The V gene is TRBV10-3 and the J gene is TRBJ1-3, with TRBD1 identical over 9 junction bases. The encoded CDR3 is CAISNDPGTGRNTIYF. The DNA sequence is as follows: TGTGCCATCAGTAACGACCCCGGGACAGGGAGAAACACCATATATTTT.